The clone carrying this T cell receptor (beta chain) was counted many times. This specimen belongs to a study of Graves' ophthalmopathy and Graves' hyperthyroidism. Amplification of the TCR beta CDR3 regions used RNA transcripts (as template). First-round RT-PCR employed HTBI primers, with a second-round multiplex PCR after it. Using its own MiXCR run on the multiplex PCR reads, TCRdb lists one record per CDR3 protein. The repertoire holds some 370,000 distinct CDR3 sequences, with 17% as singletons. CDR3 length equals 17 residues. The ends lost 5 bases at V and 5 bases at J; junction bases unmatched: 13. Germline values: CDR1 SGHTA, CDR2 FQGNSA.

The chain recombines TRBV7-2 with TRBJ2-5; 11 nucleotides align to TRBD1. Sequencing was carried out using peripheral blood. This TCR was recovered from an adult woman with stable Graves' hyperthyroidism. Written as DNA, the CDR3 is TGTGCCAGCAGCCCCCCGCTCGGGACAGGGGGTTATGAGACCCAGTACTTC. Translating gives CASSPPLGTGGYETQYF.